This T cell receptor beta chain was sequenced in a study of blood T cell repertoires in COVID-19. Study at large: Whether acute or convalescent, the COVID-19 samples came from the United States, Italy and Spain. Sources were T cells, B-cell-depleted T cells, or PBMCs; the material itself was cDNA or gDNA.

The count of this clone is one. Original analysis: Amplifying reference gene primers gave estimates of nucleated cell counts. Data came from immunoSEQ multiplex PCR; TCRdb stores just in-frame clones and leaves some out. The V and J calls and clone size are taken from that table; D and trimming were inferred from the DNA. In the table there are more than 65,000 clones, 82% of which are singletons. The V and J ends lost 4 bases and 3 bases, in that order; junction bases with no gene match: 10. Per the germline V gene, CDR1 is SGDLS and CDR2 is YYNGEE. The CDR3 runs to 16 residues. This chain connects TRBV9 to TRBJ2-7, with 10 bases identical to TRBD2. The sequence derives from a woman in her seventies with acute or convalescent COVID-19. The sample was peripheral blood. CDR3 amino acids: CASSTSSTSGNYEQYF. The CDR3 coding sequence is TGTGCCAGCAGCACCAGTTCCACTAGCGGGAACTACGAGCAGTACTTC.